This record concerns one TCR beta chain sequence. TCRdb keeps only in-frame clones here, not all; method: immunoSEQ multiplex PCR. The data show hundreds of thousands of clones, more than 75% seen once. The data belong to a study of blood T cell repertoires in COVID-19. The CDR3 length is 14 residues. Germline CDR1 MNHEY, CDR2 SVGAGI. The V end was cut by 10 bases, the J end by 0 bases, with 16 bases between. Participants came from about two dozen US areas, aged roughly 18 to 95 years. Sequenced material: PBMCs or T cells enriched from blood (not recorded which). The J gene is TRBJ2-7, the V gene TRBV6-5, with a tentative D call TRBD2 (5 bases). The TCR sequence derives from a woman aged 60 to 75 in a cohort exposed to, infected with or recovered from COVID-19 (not recorded which). Here the CDR3 DNA reads TGTGCCAAGTCTGGGAGTTCGAGCTCCTACGAGCAGTACTTC. It translates to CAKSGSSSSYEQYF.